These 31 T cell receptor beta chains came from one sample sequenced in a study of blood T cell repertoires in COVID-19. TCRdb keeps only in-frame clones here, not all; method: immunoSEQ multiplex PCR. The sample yields about 160,000 clones, more than 75% seen once. Material for sequencing was PBMCs or T cells enriched from blood (not recorded which). The origin of the receptors is a woman aged 45-65 years who had recovered from COVID-19.

The DNA of the CDR3 is TGTGCCATCAGGACCAGAGGGAACACTGAAGCTTTCTTT. This translates into CAIRTRGNTEAFF. V is TRBV10-3 and J is TRBJ1-1; D unresolved. This CDR3 has 13 residues. Trimming shortened V by 6 bases and J by 1 base, and 9 bases separated the two germline ends. In germline, CDR1 is ENHRY, CDR2 SYGVKD.

The chain joins TRBV7-2 to TRBJ2-3; 9 bases are shared with TRBD2. V was clipped by 5 bases and J by 4 bases; unmatched bases: 13. Looked up from germline, CDR1 is SGHTA and CDR2 is FQGNSA. The CDR3 covers 17 residues. CDR3: CASSLIRLAEDADTQYF. DNA for the CDR3: TGTGCCAGCAGCCTAATACGACTAGCGGAGGATGCAGATACGCAGTATTTT.

This clone was found once. The genes are TRBV11-2 and TRBJ1-2, with a tentative D call TRBD1 (6 bases). V was trimmed by 5 bases and J by 7 bases, leaving 17 bases between them. Looked up from germline, CDR1 is SGHAT and CDR2 is FQNNGV. This CDR3 contains 14 residues. The CDR3 protein is CASSRGYRDGGYTF. The CDR3 nucleotides read TGTGCCAGCAGCCGGGGTTACAGGGATGGTGGCTACACCTTC.

This clone rates as large (0.1 to 1%). The chain links TRBV7-2 to TRBJ1-1, with D possibly TRBD1 on 6 matching bases. The V gene lost 3 bases and the J gene lost 6 bases, with 11 bases spanning the gap. Germline CDR1 is SGHTA and CDR2 is FQGNSA. The CDR3 is made up of 13 amino acids. This chain's CDR3 is CASSFPQGPEAFF. The CDR3 DNA reads as TGTGCCAGCAGCTTCCCGCAGGGGCCTGAAGCTTTCTTT.

This chain uses TRBV21-1 with TRBJ1-2; TRBD1 is the table's D call, not checked against the DNA. TRBV21-1 is a pseudogene. CDR3 size: 15 residues. The CDR3 loop is CASSKARKGALGYTF. Written as DNA, the CDR3 is TGTGCCAGCAGCAAAGCGCGGAAGGGGGCGCTTGGCTACACCTTC.

This sequence joins TRBV6-4 and TRBJ1-2; 9 bases are a match to TRBD1. The CDR3 is made up of 14 amino acids. The V gene end was trimmed by 4 bases and the J gene end by 7 bases; junction bases not matched to a gene: 7. CDR1 and CDR2 from the germline V gene are MRHNA and SNTAGT. Here the CDR3 DNA reads TGTGCCAGCAGTGTGAGACAGGGGGAATCTGGCTACACCTTC. Translated, it gives CASSVRQGESGYTF.

With regard to this clone: At one end the junction does not follow the germline gene, possibly because of a read error. DNA of the CDR3: TGTGCCAGCAGTTTGGGGACTAGCACAGATACGCAGTATTTT. Translated, it gives CASSLGTSTDTQYF. The genes are TRBV5-4 and TRBJ2-3, with D possibly TRBD2 on 6 matching bases. The CDR3 is made up of 14 amino acids. CDR1 and CDR2 from the germline V gene are SGHNT and YYREEE (reference sequence).

The chain employs TRBV12-5 and TRBJ2-2, with a possible D match to TRBD2 (6 bases). V shed 9 bases and J shed 0 bases, with 17 bases lying between them. The CDR3 has 16 residues. Per germline, CDR1 LGHNT and CDR2 FRNRAP. In nucleotides, the CDR3 is TGTGCTAGCCGACCCTGGGCGGGGACGAACACCGGGGAGCTGTTTTTT. Protein sequence: CASRPWAGTNTGELFF.

The chain joins TRBV11-3 to TRBJ2-7; a possible D gene is TRBD1 (6 bases). CDR3 size: 15 residues. V gave up 2 bases and J gave up 3 bases, with 14 bases separating them. Germline CDR1 reads SGHNT; CDR2 reads YENEEA. This CDR3 reads CASSLPVGTNYEQYF. DNA for the CDR3: TGTGCCAGCAGCTTACCCGTGGGGACAAACTACGAGCAGTACTTC.

The rearrangement links TRBV29-1 to TRBJ1-2, with a weak D call TRBD1 (6 bases). Trimming removed 6 bases from V and 1 base from J, with 12 bases in between. Germline V gene data show CDR1 as SQVTM and CDR2 as ANQGSEA. The CDR3 totals 13 residues. The CDR3 is CSVRDTDNYGYTF. The CDR3 bases are TGCAGCGTCCGGGACACGGATAACTATGGCTACACCTTC.

V gene TRBV19 combines with J gene TRBJ1-2; D remains unclear. The CDR3 totals 13 residues. The germline V gene encodes CDR1 LNHDA and CDR2 SQIVND (reference sequence). Trimming cost V 7 bases and J 8 bases, with 17 bases left between them. CDR3 DNA: TGTGCCAGTACCCGACTAGGCAGCAGCGGCTACACCTTC. It specifies CASTRLGSSGYTF.

This clone was found once. The chain has TRBV7-6 and TRBJ1-1, with D uncertain. Trimming removed 1 base at V and 5 bases at J, with 8 bases between. This CDR3 comprises 13 residues. From germline, CDR1 is SGHVS and CDR2 FNYEAQ. The CDR3 spells CASSLGHRTEAFF. The CDR3 nucleotides read TGTGCCAGCAGCTTAGGTCATCGGACTGAAGCTTTCTTT.

This chain joins TRBV9 and TRBJ1-4; 7 bases fit TRBD1. The CDR3 has 15 amino acids. J gave up 7 bases and V 0 bases, and 6 bases lay outside the gene matches. In germline, CDR1 is SGDLS, CDR2 YYNGEE. The CDR3 reads CASSVVEGAGEKLFF. For the CDR3, the DNA is TGTGCCAGCAGCGTAGTGGAGGGGGCGGGTGAAAAACTGTTTTTT. Supplemented by reference TRBV9 and TRBJ1-4, the full variable domain reads DSGVTQTPKHLITATGQRVTLRCSPRSGDLSVYWYQQSLDQGLQFLIQYYNGEERAKGNILERFSAQQFPDLHSELNLSSLELGDSALYFCASSVVEGAGEKLFFGSGTQLSVL.

This chain uses TRBV18 with TRBJ1-2, with D possibly TRBD1 on 6 matching bases. CDR1 KGHSH and CDR2 LQKENI come from the germline V gene. Trimming stripped 3 bases from V and 4 bases from J, with 12 bases between. The CDR3 is 14 amino acids. The CDR3 is CASSPGQELYGYTF. DNA for the CDR3: TGTGCCAGCTCACCGGGACAAGAGCTCTATGGCTACACCTTC. Combining the CDR3 with reference TRBV18 and TRBJ1-2 gives the whole variable domain NAGVMQNPRHLVRRRGQEARLRCSPMKGHSHVYWYRQLPEEGLKFMVYLQKENIIDESGMPKERFSAEFPKEGPSILRIQQVVRGDSAAYFCASSPGQELYGYTFGSGTRLTVV.

The V call is TRBV27, the J call TRBJ1-1; 7 bases are a match to TRBD1. CDR1 and CDR2 (germline): MNHEY, SMNVEV (reference sequence). The CDR3 totals 14 residues. The junction had 10 bases not matched to a gene; V was cut back by 6 bases and J by 6 bases. The CDR3: CASRDTGVTPEAFF. The CDR3 DNA reads TGTGCCAGCAGGGATACAGGGGTAACCCCTGAAGCTTTCTTT.

This clone was picked up a small number of times. V gene TRBV19 combines with J gene TRBJ1-5, with TRBD1 matching over 7 bases. The CDR3 consists of 14 residues. From germline, CDR1 is LNHDA and CDR2 SQIVND (reference sequence). Trimming removed 5 bases from V and 7 bases from J; junction bases left unmatched: 8. CDR3 bases: TGTGCCAGTAGTGGCCGAGACAGGGTCCAGCCCCAGCATTTT. Amino acid sequence: CASSGRDRVQPQHF.

This clone was seen just once. The J gene is TRBJ1-1, the V gene TRBV14; tentatively, D is TRBD1 (5 bases). V gave up 3 bases and J gave up 2 bases, with 16 bases separating them. This CDR3 is built from 16 residues. Germline V gene lookup returns CDR1 SGHDN and CDR2 FVKESK. The CDR3 nucleotides are TGTGCCAGCAGCCACCCTGGGGGGATGAGTAACACTGAAGCTTTCTTT. Its protein is CASSHPGGMSNTEAFF.

The chain couples TRBV6-5 to TRBJ2-7; 8 nucleotides match TRBD1. The ends lost 6 bases at V and 5 bases at J; junction bases unmatched: 3. The germline CDR1 and CDR2 sequences are MNHEY and SVGAGI. The CDR3 is 12 amino acids. In DNA form, the CDR3 reads TGTGCCAGCAGGGACAGGGTCCACGAGCAGTACTTC. As protein: CASRDRVHEQYF.

The chain combines TRBV29-1 with TRBJ2-5; D is uncertain. Germline V gene data show CDR1 as SQVTM and CDR2 as ANQGSEA. The V end lost 3 bases, the J end lost 4 bases, and 9 bases lay between the germline ends. There are 12 residues in the CDR3. CDR3 sequence reads: CSVDLDGETQYF. CDR3 bases: TGCAGCGTTGATTTAGATGGAGAGACCCAGTACTTC.

CDR3 residues: CASSLDIAKNIQYF. The DNA of the CDR3 is TGCGCCAGCAGCCTCGACATAGCCAAAAACATTCAGTACTTC. V is TRBV5-1 and J is TRBJ2-4; D unresolved. V lost 4 bases and J 0 bases, leaving 8 bases between the germline ends. CDR3 length: 14 amino acids. Germline V gives CDR1 SGHRS, CDR2 YFSETQ.

The CDR3 region is CASGSRATENEQFF. As DNA, the CDR3 is TGTGCTAGTGGTTCCAGGGCCACGGAGAATGAGCAGTTCTTC. The rearrangement joins TRBV12-5 to TRBJ2-1; D might be TRBD1 (5 bases). This CDR3 region has 14 residues. The V end was cut by 4 bases, the J end by 7 bases, with 14 bases between. In germline, CDR1 is LGHNT, CDR2 FRNRAP.

This chain joins TRBV7-3 and TRBJ2-2, with D perhaps TRBD2 (5 bases). Germline values: CDR1 SGHTA, CDR2 FQGTGA. V lost 2 bases and J lost 1, with 11 bases in between. The CDR3 runs to 16 residues. As DNA, the CDR3 is TGTGCCAGCAGCTTAGGAGGTGGGAGGAACACCGGGGAGCTGTTTTTT. This encodes CASSLGGGRNTGELFF.

The genes are TRBV5-4 and TRBJ1-3; 8 positions agree with TRBD1. The CDR3 is made up of 14 amino acids. Trimming at V came to 4 bases and at J to 3 bases, leaving 3 bases not matched to a gene. Germline V CDR1 and CDR2: SGHNT, YYREEE (reference sequence). This CDR3 is CASSPDRGGNTIYF. The CDR3 DNA reads TGTGCCAGCAGCCCCGACAGGGGTGGAAACACCATATATTTT.

The genes are TRBV24-1 and TRBJ2-1; 7 nucleotides match TRBD1. The germline CDR1 and CDR2 sequences are KGHDR and SFDVKD. Unmatched junction bases numbered 5, after V lost 3 bases and J lost 4 bases. The CDR3 is 15 amino acids. The CDR3 sequence is CATSDKGAQYNEQFF. The DNA for the CDR3 is TGTGCCACCAGTGATAAGGGGGCCCAGTACAATGAGCAGTTCTTC.

The rearrangement links TRBV30 to TRBJ2-3, with 8 nucleotides matching TRBD2. J gave up 6 bases and V 5 bases, and 10 bases lay outside the gene matches. Germline CDR1 reads GTSNPN; CDR2 reads SVGIG (reference sequence). The CDR3 runs to 14 residues. The CDR3 nucleotides read TGTGCCTGGCGCCTCGCGGGGGGCCTGGATACGCAGTATTTT. This encodes CAWRLAGGLDTQYF.

The chain combines TRBV10-3 with TRBJ1-6, with TRBD1 identical over 11 bases. Germline V gene sequence: CDR1 ENHRY, CDR2 SYGVKD. The CDR3 sequence is 17 residues long. The junction had 10 bases not matched to a gene; V was cut back by 4 bases and J by 8 bases. The CDR3 is CAISGFIPGQGDSPLHF. In DNA form, the CDR3 reads TGTGCCATCAGTGGCTTCATACCGGGACAGGGGGATTCACCCCTCCACTTT.

The gene calls are TRBV5-6 and TRBJ1-1, with D tentatively TRBD1 (6 bases). The germline V gene encodes CDR1 SGHDT and CDR2 YYEEEE. This CDR3 is 15 amino acids long. Trimming left V 2 bases short and J 2 bases short, with 13 bases between. CDR3 protein: CASSFNRAVNTEAFF. CDR3 nucleotides: TGTGCCAGCAGCTTCAACAGGGCAGTCAACACTGAAGCTTTCTTT.

This rearrangement joins TRBV19 to TRBJ1-2; TRBD1 matches 7 bases. The CDR3 totals 15 residues. The junction had 7 bases not matched to a gene; V was cut back by 4 bases and J by 2 bases. Germline V gene sequence: CDR1 LNHDA, CDR2 SQIVND (reference sequence). CDR3 loop: CASSTDGTANYGYTF. The CDR3 DNA is TGTGCCAGTAGTACGGATGGGACAGCCAACTATGGCTACACCTTC.

The chain uses TRBV4-3 and TRBJ2-3; a weak D match, TRBD1 (6 bases). This CDR3 has 15 residues. V lost 1 base, J lost 5 bases, and 13 bases lay in between. Per the germline V gene, CDR1 is LGHNA and CDR2 is YSLEER. CDR3 DNA sequence: TGCGCCAGCAGCCAAGTTTCAGGGGCTGGAGATACGCAGTATTTT. Encoded protein: CASSQVSGAGDTQYF.

The rearrangement joins TRBV7-8 to TRBJ2-7; 11 bases line up with TRBD2. This CDR3 region has 15 residues. Losses at the gene ends were 5 bases for V and 4 bases for J; bases not matched to a gene: 7. The germline gives CDR1 SGHVS, CDR2 FQNEAQ. This CDR3 reads CASSIVAGGLYEQYF. In nucleotides, the CDR3 is TGTGCCAGCAGCATAGTAGCGGGGGGGCTTTACGAGCAGTACTTC.

The table lists this clone with a count of one. V usage is TRBV5-5 and J usage is TRBJ2-3, with TRBD2 matching over 8 bases. The trim removed 0 bases at V and 2 bases at J, leaving 2 bases unmatched. The CDR3 extends over 15 amino acids. The germline V gene encodes CDR1 SGHKS and CDR2 YYEKEE (reference sequence). CDR3 in amino acids: CASSLGSGVTDTQYF. DNA for the CDR3: TGTGCCAGCAGCTTGGGTAGCGGGGTCACAGATACGCAGTATTTT.